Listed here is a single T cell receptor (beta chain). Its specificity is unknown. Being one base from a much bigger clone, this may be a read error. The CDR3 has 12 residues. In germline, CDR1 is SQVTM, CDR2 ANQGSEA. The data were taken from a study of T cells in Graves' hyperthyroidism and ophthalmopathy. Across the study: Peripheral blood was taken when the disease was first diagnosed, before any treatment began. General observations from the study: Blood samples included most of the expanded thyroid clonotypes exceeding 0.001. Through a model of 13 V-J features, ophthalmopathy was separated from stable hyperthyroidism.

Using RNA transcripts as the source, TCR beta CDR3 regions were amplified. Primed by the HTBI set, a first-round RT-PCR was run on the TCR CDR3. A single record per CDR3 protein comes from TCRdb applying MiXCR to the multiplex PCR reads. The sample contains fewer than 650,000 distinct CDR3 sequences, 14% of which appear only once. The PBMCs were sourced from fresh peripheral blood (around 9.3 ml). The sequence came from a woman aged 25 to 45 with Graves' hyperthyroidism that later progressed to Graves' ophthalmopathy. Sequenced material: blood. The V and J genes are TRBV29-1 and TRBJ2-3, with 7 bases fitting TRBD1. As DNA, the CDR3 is TGCAGCTTTGACAGGGACACAGATACGCAGTATTTT. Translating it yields CSFDRDTDTQYF.